This T cell receptor beta chain derives from a study of early T cells in non-severe SARS-CoV-2 infection. TCRdb reprocessed the 5' RACE reads with MiXCR, giving one entry per CDR3 protein. This table holds about 30,000 distinct CDR3 sequences, around 7% found once. CDR3 length: 16 residues. The V gene end was trimmed by 5 bases and the J gene end by 4 bases; junction bases not matched to a gene: 8. Germline lookup yields CDR1 DFQATT and CDR2 SNEGSKA (reference sequence). This clonotype occurred a few times. Input material: whole blood. The TCR comes from an adult who was a healthcare worker with PCR-confirmed SARS-CoV-2 infection or an uninfected control (not recorded which). The rearrangement links TRBV20-1 to TRBJ2-1; TRBD2 agrees at 13 bases. As DNA, the CDR3 is TGCAGTGCTCCTCTCCGGACTAGCGGGAGATACAATGAGCAGTTCTTC. The encoded protein is CSAPLRTSGRYNEQFF.